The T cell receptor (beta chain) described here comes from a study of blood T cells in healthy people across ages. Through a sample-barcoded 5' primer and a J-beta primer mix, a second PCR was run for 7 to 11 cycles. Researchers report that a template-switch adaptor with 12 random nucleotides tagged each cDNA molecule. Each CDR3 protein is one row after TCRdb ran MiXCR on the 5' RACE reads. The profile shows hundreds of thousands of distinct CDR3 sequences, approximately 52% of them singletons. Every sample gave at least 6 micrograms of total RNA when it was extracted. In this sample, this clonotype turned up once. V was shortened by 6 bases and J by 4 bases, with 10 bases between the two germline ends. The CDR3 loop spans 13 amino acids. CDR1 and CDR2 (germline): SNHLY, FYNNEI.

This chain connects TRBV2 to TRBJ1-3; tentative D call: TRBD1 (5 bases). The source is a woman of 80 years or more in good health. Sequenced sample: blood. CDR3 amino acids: CASSAGLGNTIYF. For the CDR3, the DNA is TGTGCCAGCAGCGCGGGACTCGGAAACACCATATATTTT.